This T cell receptor (beta chain) was found in a study of control samples from healthy donors and cancer patients (dated by TCRdb to 2019 to 2021). The method was the immunoSEQ multiplex PCR assay. What TCRdb holds here is the immuneACCESS table cut down to in-frame rearrangements. Part of the clones is not present; checked against another copy, under half of the missing clones reflect an unresolved V gene, and the others are unexplained. The sample yields around 83,000 clones; under 95% were counted once. 1.3% of the sample is taken by the ten largest. As for this clone: Its antigen is currently not known. No much larger clonotype is one base removed from it; base qualities were not supplied.

Taken from cysteine to phenylalanine, the CDR3 has 14 residues. The sequence is cut down to CDR3 DNA, 42 bases in frame from base 1. CDR1 and CDR2 (MDHEN, SYDVKM) derive from the germline V gene. V loses 3 bases, J loses 4 bases, and the germline ends lie 12 bases apart. This TCR was sampled from a woman in her forties with lung cancer. Source material: PBMCs. In this chain, TRBV28 is recombined with TRBJ1-1; matching of 5 bases hints at TRBD1 as the D gene. The bases read TGTGCCAGCAGTTTGCGCAGGGCGGCCACTGAAGCTTTCTTT. It encodes CASSLRRAATEAFF.